This TCR beta chain stems from a study of human T cells and chemical hapten exposure. As for the study in general: Mainly, slight library volume differences in the pool made TCR yields vary.

Time point meaning: healthy volunteer bleed at 2 weeks. The study extracted total RNA from unfractionated whole blood. The library attached unique molecular identifiers to individual cDNA molecules. TCRdb recomputed calls from the RACE reads with MiXCR, one row per CDR3 protein. The table has about 130,000 distinct CDR3 sequences, roughly 9.5% seen once. Study-wide findings and caveats: TCRs above 1 in 1000 frequency stayed constant with DPC sensitization.

Notes on this clonotype: Antigen specificity is unknown.

Germline CDR1 and CDR2: MNHNS and SASEGT. This CDR3 spans 17 amino acids. The V and J ends lost 0 bases and 6 bases respectively, with 19 bases between them. The chain has TRBV6-1 and TRBJ2-3; possible D gene TRBD2, 5 bases. This clonotype originated in a male donor in good health. Some clones in this sample may be carry-over from other donors' samples. The sequenced sample consisted of whole blood. CDR3 coding DNA: TGTGCCAGCAGTGAAGCATTGTACTCGACCAGAGGGGATACGCAGTATTTT. Its translation: CASSEALYSTRGDTQYF.